These T cell receptor beta chains were read from a single sample in a study of blood T cells in healthy people across ages. TCRdb called the 5' RACE reads again in MiXCR, with one record for every CDR3 protein. The table has 700,000 to 800,000 distinct CDR3 sequences, approximately 43% seen once. The sequenced sample was blood. The receptor source for this set is a woman aged 55 to 70 in good health. Both conserved end residues are part of each CDR3. A D gene is named only where the DNA matches it firmly. Only some rows state a clone size, as once, few, many or a class for expanded clones.

>TRBD1|TRBJ2-5|TRBV4-3|.
CASSQDGAGGETQYF
TGCGCCAGCAGCCAAGACGGGGCAGGGGGAGAGACCCAGTACTTC
>.|TRBJ2-6|TRBV6-6|.
CASSYFGETGANVLTF
TGTGCCAGCAGTTACTTTGGGGAAACTGGGGCCAACGTCCTGACTTTC
>.|TRBJ2-1|TRBV29-1|many
CSVTRDQPYNEQFF
TGCAGCGTAACTAGAGACCAACCCTACAATGAGCAGTTCTTC
>.|TRBJ2-7|TRBV7-2|.
CASSSERKSSYNEQYF
TGTGCCAGCAGCTCCGAGCGGAAGAGCTCCTACAATGAGCAGTACTTC
>TRBD2|TRBJ2-5|TRBV12-3/TRBV12-4|many
CASRSGTSGQETQYF
TGTGCCAGCAGGTCCGGGACTAGCGGGCAAGAGACCCAGTACTTC
>.|TRBJ2-5|TRBV5-1|.
CASSLTQGWGETQYF
TGCGCCAGCAGCTTGACGCAGGGATGGGGAGAGACCCAGTACTTC
>.|TRBJ1-4|TRBV28|.
CASSPRTEKLFF
TGTGCCAGCAGCCCGAGGACAGAAAAACTGTTTTTT
>.|TRBJ2-3|TRBV10-3|.
CAISGQSTDTQYF
TGTGCCATCAGTGGACAGAGCACAGATACGCAGTATTTT
>.|TRBJ2-3|TRBV4-1|.
CASSQQTGGLDTDTQYF
TGCGCCAGCAGCCAACAGACTGGGGGACTTGACACAGATACGCAGTATTTT
>TRBD2|TRBJ2-1|TRBV7-2|.
CASSLRLAEYNEQFF
TGTGCCAGCAGCTTACGACTAGCGGAATACAATGAGCAGTTCTTC
>TRBD1|TRBJ1-2|TRBV20-1|.
CSARDWDRTKSLGYTF
TGCAGTGCTAGAGATTGGGACAGGACTAAAAGTCTTGGCTACACCTTC
>TRBD2|TRBJ2-1|TRBV4-2|many
CASSQEISGRGEQFF
TGTGCCAGCAGCCAAGAAATTAGCGGGAGGGGTGAGCAGTTCTTC
>TRBD1|TRBJ2-5|TRBV27|.
CASSFLRGQETQYF
TGTGCCAGCAGTTTCCTCAGGGGGCAAGAGACCCAGTACTTC
>.|TRBJ2-3|TRBV12-3/TRBV12-4|.
CASSSLSITDTQYF
TGTGCCAGCAGTTCCCTATCAATCACAGATACGCAGTATTTT
>.|TRBJ2-7|TRBV10-3|few
CAISESFYEQYF
TGTGCCATCAGTGAGTCGTTTTACGAGCAGTACTTC
>.|TRBJ2-7|TRBV6-2/TRBV6-3|many
CASESGSYEQYF
TGTGCCAGCGAGAGTGGATCCTACGAGCAGTACTTC
>.|TRBJ2-5|TRBV6-2/TRBV6-3|.
CASSYAAGYETQYF
TGTGCCAGCAGTTACGCGGCAGGGTATGAGACCCAGTACTTC
>TRBD2|TRBJ2-5|TRBV20-1|.
CSAISGLQETQYF
TGCAGTGCTATTAGCGGGCTCCAAGAGACCCAGTACTTC
>.|TRBJ2-1|TRBV9|few
CASSVGIANYNEQFF
TGTGCCAGCAGCGTAGGAATAGCGAACTACAATGAGCAGTTCTTC
>TRBD2|TRBJ2-5|TRBV27|few
CASSPRGGAITGSTQYF
TGTGCCAGCAGTCCCCGGGGAGGGGCCATAACGGGGTCGACCCAGTACTTC
>TRBD2|TRBJ2-3|TRBV7-3|few
CASSLGGAAGGGDTQYF
TGTGCCAGCAGCTTGGGTGGTGCAGCGGGGGGAGGGGATACGCAGTATTTT
>TRBD2|TRBJ2-3|TRBV3-1|.
CASSQASGSNTDTQYF
TGTGCCAGCAGCCAAGCTAGCGGGAGTAACACAGATACGCAGTATTTT
>.|TRBJ2-1|TRBV29-1|.
CSVEGRSSSYNEQFF
TGCAGCGTTGAAGGTCGGTCCAGCTCCTACAATGAGCAGTTCTTC
>TRBD2|TRBJ2-7|TRBV2|.
CASSVLAGAEQYF
TGTGCCAGCAGTGTACTAGCGGGAGCCGAGCAGTACTTC
>.|TRBJ2-5|TRBV12-3/TRBV12-4|.
CASSLGRGLETQYF
TGTGCCAGCAGTTTAGGGAGGGGGCTAGAGACCCAGTACTTC
>.|TRBJ1-1|TRBV20-1|.
CSASRTPGANTEAFF
TGCAGTGCCAGCCGGACGCCTGGGGCAAACACTGAAGCTTTCTTT
>TRBD2|TRBJ2-1|TRBV6-2/TRBV6-3|.
CASTRSGIVGRQFF
TGTGCCAGCACCCGTAGCGGGATCGTCGGTCGGCAGTTCTTC
>.|TRBJ1-2|TRBV6-1|.
CASSDSGCGYTF
TGTGCCAGCAGTGACTCAGGGTGTGGCTACACCTTC
>TRBD2|TRBJ2-1|TRBV7-3|few
CASSLNPSGSSYNEQFF
TGTGCCAGCAGCTTAAATCCTAGCGGGAGCTCCTACAATGAGCAGTTCTTC
>TRBD2|TRBJ2-1|TRBV29-1|.
CSVELREGRWEFF
TGCAGCGTTGAGTTGCGGGAGGGCCGGTGGGAGTTCTTC
>TRBD1|TRBJ2-3|TRBV5-1|.
CASSFTGGYADTQYF
TGCGCCAGCAGCTTTACAGGGGGTTACGCAGATACGCAGTATTTT
>TRBD1|TRBJ1-1|TRBV20-1|few
CSARERDREYTEAFF
TGCAGTGCTAGAGAGCGGGACAGGGAGTACACTGAAGCTTTCTTT
>.|TRBJ2-2|TRBV5-5|.
CASSLRVGLRGPGELFF
TGTGCCAGCAGCTTGAGAGTGGGACTAAGGGGGCCCGGGGAGCTGTTTTTT
>TRBD2|TRBJ2-7|TRBV20-1|.
CSSSGYSYEQYF
TGCAGTTCTAGCGGATACTCCTACGAGCAGTACTTC
>.|TRBJ2-4|TRBV20-1|many
CSARDSRGDIQYF
TGCAGTGCTAGAGATTCCCGTGGGGACATTCAGTACTTC
>.|TRBJ2-7|TRBV20-1|.
CSARDGGYNEQYF
TGCAGTGCTAGAGACGGAGGCTACAATGAGCAGTACTTC